This T cell receptor beta chain comes out of a study of T cells in Graves' hyperthyroidism and ophthalmopathy. Patients with uncontrolled infections, other autoimmune diseases, pregnancy or lactation were excluded. RNA transcripts gave rise to amplified TCR beta CDR3 regions. The HTBI primer set served for first-round RT-PCR of the TCR CDR3. Using its own MiXCR run on the multiplex PCR reads, TCRdb lists one record per CDR3 protein. The repertoire holds approximately 360,000 distinct CDR3 sequences, approximately 25% seen once, with around 67% in the top ten. There are 16 residues in the CDR3. The germline V and J ends were trimmed by 1 base and 1 base, with 14 bases remaining between them. Germline V gives CDR1 MNHEY, CDR2 SMNVEV (reference sequence).

The source is a man aged 45-60 years with Graves' hyperthyroidism. This chain uses TRBV27 with TRBJ2-7; D is undetermined. The source material was blood. CDR3 DNA sequence: TGTGCCAGCAGTTTATACCCCCCACCGGAGTCCTACGAGCAGTACTTC. Protein sequence: CASSLYPPPESYEQYF.